The sample holds a few counts of the clone carrying this T cell receptor (beta chain). Its antigen is unknown. This specimen comes from a study of identical twins. Study conclusions and caveats: Out-of-frame TCR alpha sharing in monozygotic twins exceeded recombination model predictions. Less excess twin sharing appeared in beta out-of-frame sequences. The authors drew conclusions from cross-sectional statistical analysis rather than following the same donors.

The cDNA had a unique molecular identifier and a template-switch universal primer site. TCRdb reprocessed the 5' RACE reads with MiXCR, giving one entry per CDR3 protein. The repertoire has under 900,000 distinct CDR3 sequences, more than 9% of them found once; the top ten carry 1.5% to 2%. The CDR3 sequence is 15 residues long. Germline V gene lookup returns CDR1 MDHEN and CDR2 SYDVKM. With 6 bases clipped from V and 2 bases from J, the junction kept 5 bases outside the gene matches. These data were likewise used in another study, on yellow fever vaccine responses in identical twins.

V gene TRBV28 combines with J gene TRBJ2-3, with 10 positions matching TRBD2. The specimen was PBMCs. This TCR was recovered from a woman aged 18-30 years in good health. CDR3 in DNA: TGTGCCAGCAGACTACTAGCGGGGCTCACAGATACGCAGTATTTT. Amino acid sequence: CASRLLAGLTDTQYF.